This T cell receptor beta chain was retrieved from a study of blood T cell repertoires in COVID-19. Produced via immunoSEQ multiplex PCR; TCRdb's table is partial and in-frame only. Found here are 200,000 or so clones, about 84% of them singletons; the top ten hold 7% to 8.5%. Residents of 24 US areas, aged about 18 to 95 years, made up the participants. Assignment of participants to cohorts was predicated upon participant-reported clinical history. Sequenced sample: PBMCs or T cells enriched from blood (not recorded which). The sequence was obtained from a woman aged 40 to 49 with acute COVID-19.

The CDR3 DNA follows: TGTGCCAGCTCACTAAACAGGGCCCCGTCCACTGAAGCTTTCTTT. Translated, it gives CASSLNRAPSTEAFF. The chain links TRBV18 to TRBJ1-1; D perhaps matches TRBD1 (6 bases). Germline lookup yields CDR1 KGHSH and CDR2 LQKENI. The CDR3 runs to 15 residues. V dropped 4 bases and J dropped 4 bases, with 16 bases sitting between them.